Each of the 25 T cell receptor beta chains below was sequenced from the same sample in a study of T cell repertoires in cytomegalovirus infection. Using its own MiXCR run on the reads, TCRdb lists one record per CDR3 protein. The data show under 250,000 distinct CDR3 sequences, with roughly an eighth seen just once and under 2% held by the top ten. The sequenced material came from PBMCs. The receptors were sampled from a human donor in good health (CMV status not recorded). Some clones in this sample may be carry-over from other donors' samples.

This chain uses TRBV7-2 with TRBJ2-1, with TRBD2 matching 14 bases. Unmatched junction bases numbered 5, after V lost 3 bases and J lost 10 bases. Germline values: CDR1 SGHTA, CDR2 FQGNSA. The CDR3 extends over 15 amino acids. The CDR3 DNA is TGTGCCAGCAGCTTCGGGACTAGCGGGAGTGGAGAGCAGTTCTTC. Its protein product is CASSFGTSGSGEQFF. Together with reference TRBV7-2 and TRBJ2-1, the CDR3 gives the full variable domain: GAGVSQSPSNKVTEKGKDVELRCDPISGHTALYWYRQSLGQGLEFLIYFQGNSAPDKSGLPSDRFSAERTGGSVSTLTIQRTQQEDSAVYLCASSFGTSGSGEQFFGPGTRLTVL.

The V and J genes are TRBV20-1 and TRBJ1-2; D possibly corresponds to TRBD1 (6 bases). This CDR3 region has 15 residues. CDR1 is DFQATT, CDR2 SNEGSKA, per germline (reference sequence). Trimming pared 0 bases from V and 4 bases from J, leaving 15 bases between. The CDR3 reads CSARDMRGGFYGYTF. CDR3 coding DNA: TGCAGTGCTAGAGATATGAGGGGGGGGTTCTATGGCTACACCTTC.

This clonotype was recorded a few times. This chain uses TRBV7-9 with TRBJ2-1; 9 nucleotides align to TRBD2. Germline V gives CDR1 SEHNR, CDR2 FQNEAQ (reference sequence). V trimming: 5 bases; J trimming: 10 bases; junction bases outside the gene matches: 6. The CDR3 totals 13 residues. As DNA, the CDR3 is TGTGCCAGCAGCCTAAATCTAGCGGGAGAGCAGTTCTTC. Translated: CASSLNLAGEQFF.

This clonotype was detected many times. This sequence joins TRBV6-2 or TRBV6-3 and TRBJ2-7, with 13 bases identical to TRBD2. Germline V gene sequence: CDR1 MNHEY, CDR2 SVGEGT. This CDR3 contains 15 residues. J lost 6 bases, V lost 2 bases, and 4 bases had no gene match. In DNA form, the CDR3 reads TGTGCCAGCAGTTACCGGACTAGCGGGAGTAGCGAGCAGTACTTC. It translates to CASSYRTSGSSEQYF.

On this clonotype itself: This sequence may be a read error, since a much larger clone differs from it by one base. The chain uses TRBV4-3 and TRBJ2-3; 12 bases fit TRBD2. Germline CDR1 and CDR2: LGHNA and YSLEER. The CDR3 totals 20 residues. CDR3 DNA: TGCACCAGCAGCCCAGTGGGACATCGGACTAGCGGGAATGGCACAGATACGCAGTATTTT. Amino acids: CTSSPVGHRTSGNGTDTQYF.

This clonotype was seen ten or more times. V gene TRBV7-2 combines with J gene TRBJ2-7; tentative D call: TRBD2 (5 bases). This CDR3 has 13 amino acids. The germline V and J ends were trimmed by 2 bases and 2 bases, with 7 bases remaining between them. Germline-derived CDR1 and CDR2 are SGHTA and FQGNSA. CDR3 sequence (DNA): TGTGCCAGCAGCTTATCGGAGGCCTACGAGCAGTACTTC. Its translation is CASSLSEAYEQYF.

The sample holds a few counts of this clonotype. The chain employs TRBV12-3 or TRBV12-4 and TRBJ1-1; D not resolved. Trimming took 3 bases from V and 2 from J, leaving 10 bases between them. The length of the CDR3 is 14 residues. The CDR3 is CASSFAVINTEAFF. For the CDR3, the DNA is TGTGCCAGCAGTTTCGCGGTTATTAACACTGAAGCTTTCTTT.

There are many counts of this clonotype. J is TRBJ2-5 and V is TRBV7-2; possible D gene TRBD2, 6 bases. Germline CDR1 reads SGHTA; CDR2 reads FQGNSA. This CDR3 is 15 amino acids long. Trimming took 5 bases from V and 1 from J, leaving 14 bases between them. The CDR3 reads CASSRERVRQETQYF. Here the CDR3 DNA reads TGTGCCAGCAGCCGGGAGAGGGTCCGCCAAGAGACCCAGTACTTC. The whole variable domain, filled in from reference TRBV7-2 and TRBJ2-5, reads GAGVSQSPSNKVTEKGKDVELRCDPISGHTALYWYRQSLGQGLEFLIYFQGNSAPDKSGLPSDRFSAERTGGSVSTLTIQRTQQEDSAVYLCASSRERVRQETQYFGPGTRLLVL.

This clonotype was seen at least ten times. The rearrangement joins TRBV19 to TRBJ1-3; no firm D call. Germline CDR1 LNHDA, CDR2 SQIVND (reference sequence). The CDR3 has 16 amino acids. V lost 6 bases and J 4 bases, leaving 19 bases between the germline ends. The DNA for the CDR3 is TGTGCCAGTAGGGACGACGGTTCTAGAGGGGGAAACACCATATATTTT. It is translated as CASRDDGSRGGNTIYF.

This chain links TRBV20-1 with TRBJ1-5, with unresolved D. V lost 6 bases and J lost 3, with 15 bases in between. In germline, CDR1 is DFQATT, CDR2 SNEGSKA (reference sequence). The CDR3 runs 14 residues. The CDR3 region is CSANPGMDNQPQHF. DNA of the CDR3: TGCAGTGCAAACCCCGGCATGGACAATCAGCCCCAGCATTTT.

The rearrangement links TRBV6-8 to TRBJ2-1; TRBD2 aligns across 9 bases. The CDR3 has 14 residues. V shed 6 bases, J shed 5 bases, and the junction held 5 bases outside the gene matches. Germline lookup yields CDR1 MNHGY and CDR2 SAAAGT. The CDR3 region is CASRGLAEHNEQFF. CDR3 nucleotides: TGTGCCAGCAGGGGACTAGCAGAACACAATGAGCAGTTCTTC.

CDR3 protein: CAISQDFTDTQYF. Here the CDR3 DNA reads TGTGCCATCAGTCAGGACTTCACAGATACGCAGTATTTT. This rearrangement joins TRBV10-3 to TRBJ2-3; the D gene is possibly TRBD2 (5 bases). Trimming left V 5 bases short and J 2 bases short, with 8 bases between. Germline-derived CDR1 and CDR2 are ENHRY and SYGVKD. This CDR3 region has 13 residues.

This clonotype was detected only a few times. This sequence joins TRBV20-1 and TRBJ2-3, with a tentative D call TRBD1 (5 bases). Germline assignment: CDR1 DFQATT and CDR2 SNEGSKA (reference sequence). Trimming shortened V by 6 bases and J by 0 bases, and 13 bases separated the two germline ends. CDR3 length equals 14 residues. CDR3: CSAPGGASTDTQYF. CDR3 sequence (DNA): TGCAGTGCCCCAGGTGGGGCTAGCACAGATACGCAGTATTTT.

At least ten counts were recorded for this clonotype. The V and J genes are TRBV7-8 and TRBJ2-2, with a possible D match to TRBD2 (5 bases). From germline, CDR1 is SGHVS and CDR2 FQNEAQ. V lost 0 bases, J lost 5 bases, and 10 bases lay in between. The CDR3 consists of 15 residues. The CDR3 DNA reads TGTGCCAGCAGCTTAGCGGGAGTAGGGACCGGGGAGCTGTTTTTT. Translation: CASSLAGVGTGELFF. The entire variable domain, with the rest obtained from reference TRBV7-8 and TRBJ2-2, is as follows: GAGVSQSPRYKVAKRGQDVALRCDPISGHVSLFWYQQALGQGPEFLTYFQNEAQLDKSGLPSDRFFAERPEGSVSTLKIQRTQQEDSAVYLCASSLAGVGTGELFFGEGSRLTVL.

This clonotype was detected ten times or more. The rearrangement joins TRBV28 to TRBJ2-5; 12 bases are shared with TRBD2. Germline CDR1 is MDHEN and CDR2 is SYDVKM. The CDR3 is made up of 15 amino acids. V lost 5 bases to trimming and J lost 7 bases; unmatched junction nucleotides: 8. The CDR3 protein is CASSLGLAGFGTQYF. CDR3 sequence (DNA): TGTGCCAGCAGTCTCGGACTAGCGGGATTTGGGACCCAGTACTTC.

The sample holds many counts of this clonotype. The V call is TRBV7-2, the J call TRBJ1-1; D is ambiguous. V shed 3 bases and J shed 2 bases, with 19 bases lying between them. The CDR3 loop spans 17 amino acids. CDR1 SGHTA and CDR2 FQGNSA come from the germline V gene. The CDR3 DNA sequence: TGTGCCAGCAGCTTCTCATACCCGGCAGCGAGTAACACTGAAGCTTTCTTT. It translates to CASSFSYPAASNTEAFF.

This clonotype was counted ten times or more. The V and J genes are TRBV28 and TRBJ1-5, with a weak D call TRBD1 (6 bases). The germline V gene has CDR1 MDHEN and CDR2 SYDVKM. V shed 5 bases and J shed 6 bases, with 17 bases lying between them. The CDR3 contains 15 residues. CDR3 nucleotide sequence: TGTGCCAGCAGTCCACCGCGGGGGGCGGGTCAGCCCCAGCATTTT. Amino acid sequence: CASSPPRGAGQPQHF. The full variable domain, rest sourced from reference TRBV28 and TRBJ1-5, is DVKVTQSSRYLVKRTGEKVFLECVQDMDHENMFWYRQDPGLGLRLIYFSYDVKMKEKGDIPEGYSVSREKKERFSLILESASTNQTSMYLCASSPPRGAGQPQHFGDGTRLSIL.

The sample holds many counts of this clonotype. The rearrangement uses TRBV28 and TRBJ2-7, with 7 bases fitting TRBD1. This CDR3 region has 14 residues. CDR1 is MDHEN, CDR2 SYDVKM, per germline. V lost 6 bases to trimming and J lost 5 bases; unmatched junction nucleotides: 10. The CDR3 nucleotides read TGTGCCAGCAGCCGGACAGGTAGTCCCCACGAGCAGTACTTC. It codes for CASSRTGSPHEQYF.

The V and J genes are TRBV19 and TRBJ2-6, with D perhaps TRBD1 or TRBD2 (5 bases each). From germline, CDR1 is LNHDA and CDR2 SQIVND (reference sequence). Trimming took off 6 bases at V and 0 bases at J, with 12 bases between the two ends. This CDR3 region has 16 residues. The CDR3 DNA reads as TGTGCCAGTAGCAAGGGACCCAGCTCTGGGGCCAACGTCCTGACTTTC. Encoded protein: CASSKGPSSGANVLTF.

The CDR3 sequence is CASSHGGGGSPLHF. The CDR3 bases are TGTGCCAGCAGCCATGGGGGGGGAGGCTCACCCCTCCACTTT. This sequence joins TRBV14 and TRBJ1-6, with D possibly being TRBD1 (5 bases). This CDR3 is built from 14 residues. V gave up 3 bases and J gave up 10 bases, with 13 bases separating them. Germline V gene lookup returns CDR1 SGHDN and CDR2 FVKESK.

This clonotype showed up just a few times. J is TRBJ1-1 and V is TRBV20-1; D is perhaps TRBD1 (5 bases). Trimming shortened V by 5 bases and J by 3 bases, and 16 bases separated the two germline ends. The CDR3 loop spans 14 amino acids. The germline gives CDR1 DFQATT, CDR2 SNEGSKA (reference sequence). CDR3 region: CSAFPVTGDTEAFF. DNA for the CDR3: TGCAGTGCTTTTCCAGTTACAGGTGACACTGAAGCTTTCTTT.

This clonotype was seen repeatedly, ten times or more. The chain uses TRBV7-2 and TRBJ2-7; a possible D gene is TRBD2 (6 bases). The length of the CDR3 is 14 residues. CDR1 is SGHTA, CDR2 FQGNSA, per germline. With 4 bases removed from V and 6 bases from J, the gap between germline ends came to 16 bases. CDR3 coding DNA: TGTGCCAGCAGCTCCCCCGGAAGGGGAGGCGAGCAGTACTTC. Residues: CASSSPGRGGEQYF. The variable domain in full, with the rest retrieved from reference TRBV7-2 and TRBJ2-7, is GAGVSQSPSNKVTEKGKDVELRCDPISGHTALYWYRQSLGQGLEFLIYFQGNSAPDKSGLPSDRFSAERTGGSVSTLTIQRTQQEDSAVYLCASSSPGRGGEQYFGPGTRLTVT.

This clonotype was counted a few times. J is TRBJ1-5 and V is TRBV12-5, with D possibly TRBD1 on 6 matching bases. Trimming took 0 bases from V and 2 from J, leaving 17 bases between them. Germline lookup yields CDR1 LGHNT and CDR2 FRNRAP. CDR3 length: 18 amino acids. CDR3 residues: CASGLVLGGGGGNQPQHF. The CDR3 DNA sequence: TGTGCTAGTGGTTTGGTACTGGGGGGCGGTGGGGGCAATCAGCCCCAGCATTTT.

Many counts were recorded for this clonotype. The J gene is TRBJ1-1, the V gene TRBV7-2; 10 nucleotides line up with TRBD1. Germline CDR1 SGHTA, CDR2 FQGNSA. This CDR3 has 16 residues. V lost 1 base, J lost 4 bases, and 6 bases stayed unmatched. CDR3 nucleotides: TGTGCCAGCAGCTTAGGTTTCCGGACAGGGGGCACTGAAGCTTTCTTT. It codes for CASSLGFRTGGTEAFF.

This clonotype was counted ten times or more. CDR3 amino acids: CASSLGSGLYGYTF. DNA for the CDR3: TGTGCCAGCAGCTTAGGGTCAGGGCTCTATGGCTACACCTTC. The chain couples TRBV7-2 to TRBJ1-2; D may be TRBD1 (5 bases). The CDR3 loop spans 14 amino acids. Trimming took off 1 base at V and 4 bases at J, with 10 bases between the two ends. CDR1 and CDR2 from the germline V gene are SGHTA and FQGNSA.